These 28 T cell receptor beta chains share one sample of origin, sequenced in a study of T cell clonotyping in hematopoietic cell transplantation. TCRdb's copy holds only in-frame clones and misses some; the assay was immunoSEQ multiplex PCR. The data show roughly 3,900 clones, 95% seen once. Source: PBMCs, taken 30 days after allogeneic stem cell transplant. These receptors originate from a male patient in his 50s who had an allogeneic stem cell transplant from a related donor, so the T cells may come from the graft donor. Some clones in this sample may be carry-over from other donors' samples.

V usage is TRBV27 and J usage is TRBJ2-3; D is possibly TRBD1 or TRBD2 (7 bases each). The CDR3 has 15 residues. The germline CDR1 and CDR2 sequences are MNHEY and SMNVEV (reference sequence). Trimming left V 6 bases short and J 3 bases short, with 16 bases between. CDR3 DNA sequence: TGTGCCAGCAGGGGGGAGGGGGCGAGAACAGATACGCAGTATTTT. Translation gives CASRGEGARTDTQYF.

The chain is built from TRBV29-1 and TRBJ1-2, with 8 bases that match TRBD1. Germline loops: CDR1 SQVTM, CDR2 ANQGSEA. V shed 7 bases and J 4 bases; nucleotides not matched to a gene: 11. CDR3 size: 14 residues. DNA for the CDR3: TGCAGCGCCTCGACAGGGGCGCCAGTCTATGGCTACACCTTC. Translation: CSASTGAPVYGYTF.

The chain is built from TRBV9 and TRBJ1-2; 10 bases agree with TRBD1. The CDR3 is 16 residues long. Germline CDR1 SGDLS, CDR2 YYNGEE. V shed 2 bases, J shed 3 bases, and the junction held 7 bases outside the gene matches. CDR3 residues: CASSVTDRGYHYGYTF. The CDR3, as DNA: TGTGCCAGCAGCGTCACGGACAGGGGGTATCACTATGGCTACACCTTC.

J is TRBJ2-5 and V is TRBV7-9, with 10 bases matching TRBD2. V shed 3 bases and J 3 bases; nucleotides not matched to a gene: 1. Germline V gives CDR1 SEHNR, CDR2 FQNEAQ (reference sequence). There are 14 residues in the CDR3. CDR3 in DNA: TGTGCCAGCAGCTTTCTAGCGGGAGAAGAGACCCAGTACTTC. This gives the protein CASSFLAGEETQYF.

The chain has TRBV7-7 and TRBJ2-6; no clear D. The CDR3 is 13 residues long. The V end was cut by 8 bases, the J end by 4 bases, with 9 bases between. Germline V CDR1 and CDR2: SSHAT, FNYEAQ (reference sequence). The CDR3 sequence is CASGSAGANVLTF. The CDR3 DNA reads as TGTGCCAGCGGATCGGCCGGGGCCAACGTCCTGACTTTC.

This CDR3 is CASTPGISATNEKLFF. CDR3 bases: TGTGCCAGCACCCCAGGAATTTCTGCAACTAATGAAAAACTGTTTTTT. The chain couples TRBV2 to TRBJ1-4; D ambiguous. Between the trimmed V and J ends, which lost 7 bases and 0 bases, there was a span of 15 bases. The germline CDR1 and CDR2 sequences are SNHLY and FYNNEI. The CDR3 is made up of 16 amino acids.

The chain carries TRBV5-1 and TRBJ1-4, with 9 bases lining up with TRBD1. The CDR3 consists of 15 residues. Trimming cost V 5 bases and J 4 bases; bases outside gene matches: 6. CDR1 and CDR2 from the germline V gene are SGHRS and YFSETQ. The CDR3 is CASSLRDRVNEKLFF. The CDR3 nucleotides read TGCGCCAGCAGTCTCCGGGACAGGGTTAATGAAAAACTGTTTTTT.

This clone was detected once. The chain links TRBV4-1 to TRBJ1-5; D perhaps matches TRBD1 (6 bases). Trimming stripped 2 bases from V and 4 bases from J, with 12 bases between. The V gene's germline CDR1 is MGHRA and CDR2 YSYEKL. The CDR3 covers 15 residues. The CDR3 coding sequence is TGCGCCAGCAGCCAACGGGGGGCCAGGAATCAGCCCCAGCATTTT. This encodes CASSQRGARNQPQHF.

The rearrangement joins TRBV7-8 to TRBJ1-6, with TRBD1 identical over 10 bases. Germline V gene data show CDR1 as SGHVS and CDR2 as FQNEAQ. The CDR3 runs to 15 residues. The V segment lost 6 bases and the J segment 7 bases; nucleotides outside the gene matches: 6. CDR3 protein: CASRPLTGGNSPLHF. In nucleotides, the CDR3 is TGTGCCAGCAGACCTTTGACAGGGGGCAATTCACCCCTCCACTTT.

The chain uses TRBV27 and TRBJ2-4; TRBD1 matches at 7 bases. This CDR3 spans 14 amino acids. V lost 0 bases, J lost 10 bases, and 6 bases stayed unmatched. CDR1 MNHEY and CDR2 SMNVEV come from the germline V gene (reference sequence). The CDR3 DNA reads TGTGCCAGCAGTTTATCCGCCGGGACAGAGATTCAGTACTTC. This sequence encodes CASSLSAGTEIQYF.

This CDR3 reads CASSLESWDGQFF. In nucleotides, the CDR3 is TGTGCCAGCAGCTTAGAGTCTTGGGACGGACAGTTCTTC. V usage is TRBV7-6 and J usage is TRBJ2-1; tentatively, D is TRBD1 or TRBD2 (5 bases each). This CDR3 contains 13 residues. With 1 base removed from V and 13 bases from J, the gap between germline ends came to 14 bases. Germline CDR1 and CDR2: SGHVS and FNYEAQ.

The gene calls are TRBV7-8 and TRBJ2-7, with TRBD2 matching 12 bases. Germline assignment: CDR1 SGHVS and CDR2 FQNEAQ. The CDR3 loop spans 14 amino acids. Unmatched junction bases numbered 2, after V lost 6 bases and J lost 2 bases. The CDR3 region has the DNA TGTGCCAGCAGGCGACTAGCGGGAGCCTACGAGCAGTACTTC. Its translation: CASRRLAGAYEQYF.

The CDR3 reads CASSWGRGRAYNSPLHF. In nucleotides, the CDR3 is TGTGCCAGCAGCTGGGGGAGGGGTCGGGCGTATAATTCACCCCTCCACTTT. The chain recombines TRBV5-5 with TRBJ1-6, with TRBD1 as a possible D gene (5 bases). Trimming took off 3 bases at V and 4 bases at J, with 17 bases between the two ends. Germline CDR1 SGHKS, CDR2 YYEKEE (reference sequence). This CDR3 spans 17 amino acids.

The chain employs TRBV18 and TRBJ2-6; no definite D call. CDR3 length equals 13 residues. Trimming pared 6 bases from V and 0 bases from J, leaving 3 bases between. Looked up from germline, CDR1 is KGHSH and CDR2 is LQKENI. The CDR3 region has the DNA TGTGCCAGCTCTAACTCTGGGGCCAACGTCCTGACTTTC. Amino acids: CASSNSGANVLTF.

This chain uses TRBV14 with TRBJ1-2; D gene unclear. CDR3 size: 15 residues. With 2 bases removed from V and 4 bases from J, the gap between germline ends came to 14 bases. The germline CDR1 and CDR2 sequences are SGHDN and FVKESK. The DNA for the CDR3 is TGTGCCAGCAGCCAAAGTAACGTCCCCGGCTATGGCTACACCTTC. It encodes CASSQSNVPGYGYTF.

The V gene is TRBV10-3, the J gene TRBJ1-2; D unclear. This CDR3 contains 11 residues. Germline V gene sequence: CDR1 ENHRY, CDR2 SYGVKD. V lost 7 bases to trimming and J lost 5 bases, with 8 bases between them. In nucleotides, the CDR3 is TGTGCCATCAACGGAGGATATGGCTACACCTTC. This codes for CAINGGYGYTF.

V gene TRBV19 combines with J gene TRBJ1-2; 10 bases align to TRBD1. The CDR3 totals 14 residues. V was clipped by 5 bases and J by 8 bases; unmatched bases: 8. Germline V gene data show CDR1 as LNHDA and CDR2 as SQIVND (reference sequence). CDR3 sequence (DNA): TGTGCCAGTAGTCTGAGGACAGGGGGTATCGGCTACACCTTC. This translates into CASSLRTGGIGYTF.

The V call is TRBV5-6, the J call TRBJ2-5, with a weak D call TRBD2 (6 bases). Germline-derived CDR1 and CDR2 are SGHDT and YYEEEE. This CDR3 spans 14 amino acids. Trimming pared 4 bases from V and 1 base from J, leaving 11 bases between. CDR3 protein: CASSRRASQETQYF. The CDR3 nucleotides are TGTGCCAGCAGCCGGAGGGCTAGCCAAGAGACCCAGTACTTC.

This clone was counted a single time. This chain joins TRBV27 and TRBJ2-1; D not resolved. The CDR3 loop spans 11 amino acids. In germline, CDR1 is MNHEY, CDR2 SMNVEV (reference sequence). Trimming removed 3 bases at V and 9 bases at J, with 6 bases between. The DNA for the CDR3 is TGTGCCAGCAGTTTTGCCGGTGAGCAGTTCTTC. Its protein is CASSFAGEQFF.

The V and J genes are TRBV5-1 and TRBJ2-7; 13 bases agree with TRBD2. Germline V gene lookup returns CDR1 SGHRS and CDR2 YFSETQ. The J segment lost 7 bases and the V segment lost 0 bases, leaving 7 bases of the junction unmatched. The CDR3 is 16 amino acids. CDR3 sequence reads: CASSLDLGTSGTEQYF. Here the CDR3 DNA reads TGCGCCAGCAGCTTGGATTTGGGGACTAGCGGGACGGAGCAGTACTTC.

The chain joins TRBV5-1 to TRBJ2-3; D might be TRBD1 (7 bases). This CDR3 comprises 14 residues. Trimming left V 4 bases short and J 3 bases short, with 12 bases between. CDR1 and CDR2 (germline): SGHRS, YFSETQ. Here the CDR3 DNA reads TGCGCCAGCAGCGGAGGGACAGTTACAGATACGCAGTATTTT. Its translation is CASSGGTVTDTQYF.

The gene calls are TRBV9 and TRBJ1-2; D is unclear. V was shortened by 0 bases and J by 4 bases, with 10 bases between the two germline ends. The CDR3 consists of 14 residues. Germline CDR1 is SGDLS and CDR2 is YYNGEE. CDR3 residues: CASSVGSELYGYTF. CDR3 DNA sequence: TGTGCCAGCAGCGTAGGATCTGAGCTCTATGGCTACACCTTC.

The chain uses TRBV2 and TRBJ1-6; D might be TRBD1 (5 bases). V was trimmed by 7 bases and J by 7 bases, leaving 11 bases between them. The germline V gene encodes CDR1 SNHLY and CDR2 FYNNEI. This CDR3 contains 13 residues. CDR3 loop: CASTSGGNSPLHF. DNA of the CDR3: TGTGCCAGCACCTCGGGGGGGAATTCACCCCTCCACTTT. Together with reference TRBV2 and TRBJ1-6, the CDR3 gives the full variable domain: EPEVTQTPSHQVTQMGQEVILRCVPISNHLYFYWYRQILGQKVEFLVSFYNNEISEKSEIFDDQFSVERPDGSNFTLKIRSTKLEDSAMYFCASTSGGNSPLHFGNGTRLTVT.

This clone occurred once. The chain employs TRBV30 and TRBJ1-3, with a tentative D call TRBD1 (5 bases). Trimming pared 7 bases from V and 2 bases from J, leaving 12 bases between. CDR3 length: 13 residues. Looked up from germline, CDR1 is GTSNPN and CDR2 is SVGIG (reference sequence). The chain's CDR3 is CASREGAGNTIYF. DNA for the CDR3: TGTGCCTCGCGGGAAGGGGCTGGAAACACCATATATTTT.

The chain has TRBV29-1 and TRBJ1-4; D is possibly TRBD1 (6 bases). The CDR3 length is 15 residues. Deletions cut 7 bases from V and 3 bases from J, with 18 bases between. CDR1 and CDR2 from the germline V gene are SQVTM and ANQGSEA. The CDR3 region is CSAGVRGLANEKLFF. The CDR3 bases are TGCAGCGCCGGGGTGCGGGGGCTCGCTAATGAAAAACTGTTTTTT.

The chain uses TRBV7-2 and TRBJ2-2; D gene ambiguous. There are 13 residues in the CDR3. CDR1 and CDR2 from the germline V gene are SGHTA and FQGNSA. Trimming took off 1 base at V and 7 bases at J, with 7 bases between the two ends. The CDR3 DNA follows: TGTGCCAGCAGCTTAGTGCTACGCGGGGAGCTGTTTTTT. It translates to CASSLVLRGELFF.

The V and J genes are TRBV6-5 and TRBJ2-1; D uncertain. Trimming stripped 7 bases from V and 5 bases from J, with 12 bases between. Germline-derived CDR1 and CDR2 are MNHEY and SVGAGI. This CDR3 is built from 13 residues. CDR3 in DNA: TGTGCCAGCACCCCTTCTGACCACAATGAGCAGTTCTTC. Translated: CASTPSDHNEQFF.

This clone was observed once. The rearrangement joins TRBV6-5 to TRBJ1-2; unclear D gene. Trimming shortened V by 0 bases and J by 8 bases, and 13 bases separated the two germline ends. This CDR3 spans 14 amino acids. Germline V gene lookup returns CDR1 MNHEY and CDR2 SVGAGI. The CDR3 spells CASSYSNGLGGYTF. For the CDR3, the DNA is TGTGCCAGCAGTTACTCGAATGGGCTGGGGGGCTACACCTTC.